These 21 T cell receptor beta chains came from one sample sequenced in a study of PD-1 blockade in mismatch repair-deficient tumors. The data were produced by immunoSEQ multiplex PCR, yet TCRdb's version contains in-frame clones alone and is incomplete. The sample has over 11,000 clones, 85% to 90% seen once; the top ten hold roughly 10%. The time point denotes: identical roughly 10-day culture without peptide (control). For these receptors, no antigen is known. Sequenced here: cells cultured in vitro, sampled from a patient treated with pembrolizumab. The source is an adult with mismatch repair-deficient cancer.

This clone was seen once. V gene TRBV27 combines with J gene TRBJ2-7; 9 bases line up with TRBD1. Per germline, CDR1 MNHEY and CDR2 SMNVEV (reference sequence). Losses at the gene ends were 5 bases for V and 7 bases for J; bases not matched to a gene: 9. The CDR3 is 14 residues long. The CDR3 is CASSPSGTGNEQYF. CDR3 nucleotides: TGTGCCAGCAGTCCCTCCGGGACAGGGAATGAGCAGTACTTC.

The CDR3 spells CASNAGVQSPLHF. CDR3 DNA: TGTGCCAGCAACGCGGGGGTGCAGTCACCCCTCCACTTT. The chain links TRBV2 to TRBJ1-6; a weak D match, TRBD1 (5 bases). V lost 7 bases and J lost 10, with 14 bases in between. The CDR3 consists of 13 residues. From germline, CDR1 is SNHLY and CDR2 FYNNEI. The full variable domain, with the rest looked up from reference TRBV2 and TRBJ1-6, is EPEVTQTPSHQVTQMGQEVILRCVPISNHLYFYWYRQILGQKVEFLVSFYNNEISEKSEIFDDQFSVERPDGSNFTLKIRSTKLEDSAMYFCASNAGVQSPLHFGNGTRLTVT.

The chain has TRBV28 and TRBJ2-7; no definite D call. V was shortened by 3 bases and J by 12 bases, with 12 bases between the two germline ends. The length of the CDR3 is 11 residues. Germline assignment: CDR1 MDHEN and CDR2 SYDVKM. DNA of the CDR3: TGTGCCAGCAGTTTTAGTAGAAGTCGGTACTTC. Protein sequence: CASSFSRSRYF.

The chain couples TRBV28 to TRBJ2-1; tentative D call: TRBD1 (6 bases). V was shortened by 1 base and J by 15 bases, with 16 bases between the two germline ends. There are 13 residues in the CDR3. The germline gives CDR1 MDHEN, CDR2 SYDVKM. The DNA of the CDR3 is TGTGCCAGCAGTTTATCCCTACAGGGTCGTACGTTCTTC. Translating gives CASSLSLQGRTFF.

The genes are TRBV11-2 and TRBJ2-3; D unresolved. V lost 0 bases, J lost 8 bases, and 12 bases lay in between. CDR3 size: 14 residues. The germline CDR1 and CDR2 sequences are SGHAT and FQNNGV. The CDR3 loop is CASSLEATFSTQYF. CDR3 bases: TGTGCCAGCAGCTTAGAAGCGACCTTCAGTACGCAGTATTTT.

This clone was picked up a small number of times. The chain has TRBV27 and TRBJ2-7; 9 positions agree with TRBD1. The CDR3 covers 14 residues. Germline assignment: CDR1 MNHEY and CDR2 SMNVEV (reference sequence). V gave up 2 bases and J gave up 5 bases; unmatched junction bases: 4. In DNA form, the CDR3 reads TGTGCCAGCAGTTTAGCCGGGACAGGGAACGAGCAGTACTTC. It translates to CASSLAGTGNEQYF.

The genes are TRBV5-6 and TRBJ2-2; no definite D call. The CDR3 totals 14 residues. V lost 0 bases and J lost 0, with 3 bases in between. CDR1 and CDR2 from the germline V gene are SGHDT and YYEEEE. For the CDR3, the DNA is TGTGCCAGCAGCTTGGGGGCGAACACCGGGGAGCTGTTTTTT. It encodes CASSLGANTGELFF.

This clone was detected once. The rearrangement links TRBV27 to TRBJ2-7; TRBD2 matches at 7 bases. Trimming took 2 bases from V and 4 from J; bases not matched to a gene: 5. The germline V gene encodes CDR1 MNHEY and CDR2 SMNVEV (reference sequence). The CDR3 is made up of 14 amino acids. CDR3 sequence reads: CASSLGGSSYEQYF. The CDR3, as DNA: TGTGCCAGCAGTTTAGGCGGGAGTTCGTACGAGCAGTACTTC.

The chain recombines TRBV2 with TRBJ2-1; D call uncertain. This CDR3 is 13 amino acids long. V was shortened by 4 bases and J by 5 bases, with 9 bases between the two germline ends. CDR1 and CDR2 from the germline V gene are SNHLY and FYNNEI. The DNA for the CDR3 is TGTGCCAGCAGTGCTCTAGGGCACAATGAGCAGTTCTTC. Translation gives CASSALGHNEQFF.

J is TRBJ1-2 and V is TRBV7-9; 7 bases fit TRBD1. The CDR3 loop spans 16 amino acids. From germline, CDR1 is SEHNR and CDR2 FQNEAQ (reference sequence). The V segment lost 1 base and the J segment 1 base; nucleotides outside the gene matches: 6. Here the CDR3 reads CASSLVGQDLNYGYTF. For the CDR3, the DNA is TGTGCCAGCAGCTTAGTAGGACAGGACCTTAACTATGGCTACACCTTC.

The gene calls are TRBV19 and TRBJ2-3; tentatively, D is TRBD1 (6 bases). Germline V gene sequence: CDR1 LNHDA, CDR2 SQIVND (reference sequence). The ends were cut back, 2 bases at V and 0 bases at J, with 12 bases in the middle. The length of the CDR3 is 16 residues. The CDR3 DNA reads TGTGCCAGTAGTATATCATCAGGGGCGAGCACAGATACGCAGTATTTT. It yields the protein CASSISSGASTDTQYF.

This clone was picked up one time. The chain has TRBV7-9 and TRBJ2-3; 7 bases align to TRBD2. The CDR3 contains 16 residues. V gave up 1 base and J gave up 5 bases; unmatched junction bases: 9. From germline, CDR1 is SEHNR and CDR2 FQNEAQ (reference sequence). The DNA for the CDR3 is TGTGCCAGCAGCTTAGGCGCGGGAGTTTCGAGAGATACGCAGTATTTT. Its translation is CASSLGAGVSRDTQYF.

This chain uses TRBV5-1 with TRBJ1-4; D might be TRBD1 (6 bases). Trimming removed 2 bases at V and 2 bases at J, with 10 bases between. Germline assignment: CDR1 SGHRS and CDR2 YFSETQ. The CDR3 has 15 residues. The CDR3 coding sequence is TGCGCCAGCAGCTTTCAACAGGGTACTAATGAAAAACTGTTTTTT. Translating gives CASSFQQGTNEKLFF.

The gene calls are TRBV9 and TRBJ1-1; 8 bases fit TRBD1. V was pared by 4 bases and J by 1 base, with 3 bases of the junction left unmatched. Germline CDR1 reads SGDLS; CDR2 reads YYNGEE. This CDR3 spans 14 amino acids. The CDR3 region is CASSRTGQNTEAFF. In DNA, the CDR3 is TGTGCCAGCAGCCGGACAGGGCAGAACACTGAAGCTTTCTTT.

As DNA, the CDR3 is TGTGCCAGCAGCTTAAGGGCAGTAGATACGCAGTATTTT. It translates to CASSLRAVDTQYF. The V call is TRBV7-3, the J call TRBJ2-3; D unresolved. The V gene lost 1 base and the J gene lost 5 bases, with 7 bases spanning the gap. Germline assignment: CDR1 SGHTA and CDR2 FQGTGA. The CDR3 spans 13 residues. Looking up the rest from reference TRBV7-3 and TRBJ2-3 gives the full variable domain: GAGVSQTPSNKVTEKGKYVELRCDPISGHTALYWYRQSLGQGPEFLIYFQGTGAADDSGLPNDRFFAVRPEGSVSTLKIQRTERGDSAVYLCASSLRAVDTQYFGPGTRLTVL.

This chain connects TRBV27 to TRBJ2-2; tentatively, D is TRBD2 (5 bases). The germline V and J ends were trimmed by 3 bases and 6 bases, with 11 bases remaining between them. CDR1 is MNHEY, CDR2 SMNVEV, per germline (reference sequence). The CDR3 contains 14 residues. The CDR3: CASSLGSAAGELFF. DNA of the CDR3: TGTGCCAGCAGTTTGGGTAGCGCAGCCGGGGAGCTGTTTTTT.

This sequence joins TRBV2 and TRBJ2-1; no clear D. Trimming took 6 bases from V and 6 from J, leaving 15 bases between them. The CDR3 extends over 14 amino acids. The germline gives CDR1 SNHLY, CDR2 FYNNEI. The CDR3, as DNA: TGTGCCAGCAGGACAACGGGCCCCTCCAATGAGCAGTTCTTC. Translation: CASRTTGPSNEQFF.

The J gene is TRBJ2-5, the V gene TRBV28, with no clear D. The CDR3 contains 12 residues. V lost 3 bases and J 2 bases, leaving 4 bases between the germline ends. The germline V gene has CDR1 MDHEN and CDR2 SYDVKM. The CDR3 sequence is CASSFWQETQYF. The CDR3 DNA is TGTGCCAGCAGTTTCTGGCAAGAGACCCAGTACTTC.

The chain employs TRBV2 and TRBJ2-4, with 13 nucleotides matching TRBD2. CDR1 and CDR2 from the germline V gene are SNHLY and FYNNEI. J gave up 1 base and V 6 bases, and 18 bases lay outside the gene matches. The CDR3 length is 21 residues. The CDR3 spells CASSPSAPGLAGKMAKNIQYF. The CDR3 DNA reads TGTGCCAGCAGCCCCAGTGCTCCGGGACTAGCGGGAAAAATGGCCAAAAACATTCAGTACTTC.

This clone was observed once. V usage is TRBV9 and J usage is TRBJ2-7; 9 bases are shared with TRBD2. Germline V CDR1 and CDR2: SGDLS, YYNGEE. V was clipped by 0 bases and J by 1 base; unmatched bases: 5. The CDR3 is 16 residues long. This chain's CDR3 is CASSVGWREGSYEQYF. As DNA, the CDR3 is TGTGCCAGCAGCGTAGGTTGGCGGGAGGGATCCTACGAGCAGTACTTC.

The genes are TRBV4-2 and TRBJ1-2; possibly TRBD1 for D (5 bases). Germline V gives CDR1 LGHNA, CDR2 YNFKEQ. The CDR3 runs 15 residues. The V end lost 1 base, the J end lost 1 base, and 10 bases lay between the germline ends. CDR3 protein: CASSQGGTFNYGYTF. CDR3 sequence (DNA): TGTGCCAGCAGCCAAGGGGGCACCTTTAACTATGGCTACACCTTC.